The 26 T cell receptor beta chains listed next were all sequenced from one sample in a study of spatial heterogeneity in lung cancer. TCRdb used MiXCR to reprocess the 5' RACE reads, holding one entry per CDR3 protein. Among around 87,000 distinct CDR3 sequences, roughly 12% were seen once, and the ten largest hold under 50%. Time point: sample taken at primary tumor resection. Unsorted whole RNA samples from tumor, nontumor lung or frozen PBMC were sequenced. The sequencing used PBMCs, collected at surgery. The source is a male donor with early-stage non-small cell lung cancer.

This clonotype was recorded many times. V gene TRBV9 combines with J gene TRBJ1-2; D possibly corresponds to TRBD1 (5 bases). Trimming shortened V by 0 bases and J by 4 bases, and 13 bases separated the two germline ends. Germline CDR1 reads SGDLS; CDR2 reads YYNGEE. The CDR3 is 15 amino acids. CDR3 coding DNA: TGTGCCAGCAGCGTAGGCAGGGCGGGGATCTATGGCTACACCTTC. Encoded protein: CASSVGRAGIYGYTF. The variable domain in full, completed from reference TRBV9 and TRBJ1-2, reads DSGVTQTPKHLITATGQRVTLRCSPRSGDLSVYWYQQSLDQGLQFLIQYYNGEERAKGNILERFSAQQFPDLHSELNLSSLELGDSALYFCASSVGRAGIYGYTFGSGTRLTVV.

This sequence joins TRBV6-2 or TRBV6-3 and TRBJ2-2; tentative D call: TRBD2 (5 bases). This CDR3 spans 15 amino acids. Trimming took 6 bases from V and 0 from J, leaving 11 bases between them. CDR1 MNHEY and CDR2 SVGEGT come from the germline V gene. CDR3 bases: TGTGCCAGCAGACGTAGCGAGACGAACACCGGGGAGCTGTTTTTT. Translation: CASRRSETNTGELFF.

This clonotype was counted ten times or more. The gene calls are TRBV12-3 or TRBV12-4 and TRBJ1-1; TRBD1 matches at 7 bases. The V and J ends lost 6 bases and 4 bases, in that order; junction bases with no gene match: 8. This CDR3 has 14 amino acids. The CDR3 DNA follows: TGTGCCAGCAGATCTCGGACAGGCTCCACTGAAGCTTTCTTT. It translates to CASRSRTGSTEAFF.

This clonotype was counted between two and nine times. The chain is built from TRBV12-3 or TRBV12-4 and TRBJ2-7, with 9 bases that match TRBD1. The CDR3 sequence is 15 residues long. After removal of 6 bases from V and 7 bases from J, the junction contained 13 bases not matched to a gene. The CDR3 DNA is TGTGCCAGCAGGGCCCCCGGGACAGGGCTTCAGGAGCAGTACTTC. It specifies CASRAPGTGLQEQYF.

The table lists this clonotype with many counts. The chain recombines TRBV7-3 with TRBJ2-1; D not certain. V was pared by 5 bases and J by 10 bases, with 15 bases between. The germline V gene has CDR1 SGHTA and CDR2 FQGTGA. This CDR3 is built from 13 residues. The CDR3 is CASSTSQAGEQFF. The CDR3 DNA reads as TGTGCCAGCAGCACAAGCCAAGCCGGGGAGCAGTTCTTC.

In its sample, this clonotype was seen a few times. The CDR3 nucleotides read TGTGCCACCAGTCCCGGGACTAACGAGGTAGAGACCCAGTACTTC. Encoded protein: CATSPGTNEVETQYF. The V call is TRBV24-1, the J call TRBJ2-5, with 7 bases fitting TRBD2. There are 15 residues in the CDR3. Germline CDR1 is KGHDR and CDR2 is SFDVKD. The V gene end was trimmed by 6 bases and the J gene end by 4 bases; junction bases not matched to a gene: 10.

This chain uses TRBV6-2 or TRBV6-3 with TRBJ2-1; 14 bases align to TRBD2. The germline gives CDR1 MNHEY, CDR2 SVGEGT. V trimming: 1 base; J trimming: 3 bases; junction bases outside the gene matches: 5. CDR3 length: 18 amino acids. The CDR3 DNA reads as TGTGCCAGCAGTTACTTGGGACTAGCGGGAGTTCTCTACAATGAGCAGTTCTTC. This encodes CASSYLGLAGVLYNEQFF.

V gene TRBV20-1 combines with J gene TRBJ2-1, with D uncertain. The CDR3 totals 13 residues. Looked up from germline, CDR1 is DFQATT and CDR2 is SNEGSKA (reference sequence). Trimming took 6 bases from V and 0 from J, leaving 9 bases between them. The CDR3 bases are TGCAGTGCCCGGAGCAACTCCTACAATGAGCAGTTCTTC. The encoded protein is CSARSNSYNEQFF.

This clonotype has just one count. The chain couples TRBV7-2 to TRBJ1-3, with 8 bases lining up with TRBD1. Trimming cost V 4 bases and J 4 bases; bases outside gene matches: 9. CDR1 SGHTA and CDR2 FQGNSA come from the germline V gene. CDR3 length: 16 residues. CDR3 in amino acids: CASSSPTWTGGNTIYF. In DNA, the CDR3 is TGTGCCAGCAGCTCCCCGACTTGGACAGGGGGAAACACCATATATTTT.

The sample holds a few counts of this clonotype. This chain joins TRBV14 and TRBJ1-1; possible D gene TRBD1, 6 bases. The length of the CDR3 is 15 residues. V lost 3 bases, J lost 5 bases, and 16 bases lay in between. Germline V gives CDR1 SGHDN, CDR2 FVKESK. The CDR3 nucleotides read TGTGCCAGCAGCCAGCCTCGGGGGCCGGGGACTGAAGCTTTCTTT. It is translated as CASSQPRGPGTEAFF.

This clonotype appeared a single time. This CDR3 fails to terminate in the conserved phenylalanine or tryptophan, so it likely reflects a read error. It is unclear where the CDR3 begins or ends on the DNA, so no DNA is shown, and the CDR3 is as TCRdb lists it. J is TRBJ2-5 and V is TRBV21-1; the table assigns TRBD1, which was not confirmed against the DNA. TRBV21-1 is flagged as a pseudogene. The CDR3 is 15 residues long, counting both termini. The chain's CDR3 is CASRRPGVTQETQYL.

Regarding this clonotype: Its ends do not fully match the called genes, so a read error is possible. The CDR3 reads CTSSLMGLDSPLHF. In nucleotides, the CDR3 is TGTACCAGCAGTTTAATGGGTCTGGATTCACCCCTCCACTTT. The J gene is TRBJ1-6, the V gene TRBV12-3 or TRBV12-4; D not resolved. The CDR3 covers 14 residues.

CDR3 sequence reads: CASSSEEHQPQHF. DNA of the CDR3: TGTGCCAGCAGCAGCGAGGAGCATCAGCCCCAGCATTTT. The chain links TRBV6-4 to TRBJ1-5; no firm D call. CDR3 length: 13 amino acids. Germline V CDR1 and CDR2: MRHNA, SNTAGT. V dropped 6 bases and J dropped 5 bases, with 11 bases sitting between them.

The rearrangement joins TRBV7-2 to TRBJ2-5, with D hard to call. V dropped 2 bases and J dropped 3 bases, with 7 bases sitting between them. Germline V gives CDR1 SGHTA, CDR2 FQGNSA. The length of the CDR3 is 13 residues. The CDR3 spells CASSLSTKETQYF. The CDR3 DNA reads as TGTGCCAGCAGCTTATCGACGAAAGAGACCCAGTACTTC.

The table lists this clonotype with a few counts. The chain is built from TRBV28 and TRBJ1-2; D call uncertain. Germline CDR1 is MDHEN and CDR2 is SYDVKM. The CDR3 contains 10 residues. Trimming removed 8 bases from V and 4 bases from J, with 5 bases in between. CDR3 protein: CASGFYGYTF. In nucleotides, the CDR3 is TGTGCCAGCGGGTTCTATGGCTACACCTTC.

This clonotype came up a few times. The chain combines TRBV10-2 with TRBJ1-3; D is undetermined. Germline-derived CDR1 and CDR2 are WSHSY and SAAADI. The CDR3 runs 14 residues. Deletions cut 4 bases from V and 0 bases from J, with 7 bases between. CDR3 residues: CASSVIDSGNTIYF. DNA of the CDR3: TGCGCCAGCAGTGTGATCGACTCTGGAAACACCATATATTTT.

This clonotype was observed a few times. The V call is TRBV7-2, the J call TRBJ2-3; D perhaps matches TRBD1 (5 bases). Germline CDR1 is SGHTA and CDR2 is FQGNSA. The CDR3 contains 15 residues. Between the trimmed V and J ends, which lost 2 bases and 2 bases, there was a span of 11 bases. Here the CDR3 reads CASSLSSGLTDTQYF. The CDR3, as DNA: TGTGCCAGCAGCTTAAGCTCAGGGCTCACAGATACGCAGTATTTT. The full variable domain, completed using reference TRBV7-2 and TRBJ2-3, is GAGVSQSPSNKVTEKGKDVELRCDPISGHTALYWYRQSLGQGLEFLIYFQGNSAPDKSGLPSDRFSAERTGGSVSTLTIQRTQQEDSAVYLCASSLSSGLTDTQYFGPGTRLTVL.

This clonotype came up many times. The chain recombines TRBV5-1 with TRBJ2-1; TRBD1 matches 9 bases. The V gene's germline CDR1 is SGHRS and CDR2 YFSETQ. The CDR3 is 15 amino acids. The ends lost 0 bases at V and 4 bases at J; junction bases unmatched: 2. The CDR3 DNA is TGCGCCAGCAGCTTGGGGACAGGGGTTTACAATGAGCAGTTCTTC. It encodes CASSLGTGVYNEQFF.

The gene calls are TRBV30 and TRBJ1-2; D uncertain. V was cut by 5 bases and J by 5 bases, with 12 bases left in between. The CDR3 extends over 12 amino acids. The germline V gene encodes CDR1 GTSNPN and CDR2 SVGIG (reference sequence). This CDR3 is CAWAYGKYGYTF. The CDR3 DNA follows: TGTGCCTGGGCATATGGGAAATATGGCTACACCTTC.

At least ten counts were recorded for this clonotype. This sequence joins TRBV4-2 and TRBJ2-1, with D tentatively TRBD2 (7 bases). With 0 bases removed from V and 4 bases from J, the gap between germline ends came to 16 bases. The CDR3 has 17 amino acids. Germline-derived CDR1 and CDR2 are LGHNA and YNFKEQ. CDR3 sequence reads: CASSQEGGAAVYNEQFF. Here the CDR3 DNA reads TGTGCCAGCAGCCAAGAAGGGGGGGCGGCCGTTTACAATGAGCAGTTCTTC.

There are a few counts of this clonotype. J is TRBJ2-3 and V is TRBV20-1; TRBD2 agrees at 8 bases. CDR3 length: 13 amino acids. The germline CDR1 and CDR2 sequences are DFQATT and SNEGSKA (reference sequence). V shed 3 bases and J 2 bases; nucleotides not matched to a gene: 1. The CDR3 loop is CSASSGNTDTQYF. CDR3 bases: TGCAGTGCTAGTAGCGGGAACACAGATACGCAGTATTTT.

This clonotype occurred many times. The gene calls are TRBV5-1 and TRBJ2-1, with D tentatively TRBD1 or TRBD2 (6 bases each). The germline CDR1 and CDR2 sequences are SGHRS and YFSETQ. V gave up 1 base and J gave up 4 bases, with 12 bases separating them. This CDR3 is built from 15 residues. CDR3 loop: CASSLSGAAYNEQFF. The CDR3 nucleotides read TGCGCCAGCAGCTTGTCGGGGGCAGCGTACAATGAGCAGTTCTTC.

V gene TRBV7-3 combines with J gene TRBJ2-1; 11 nucleotides agree with TRBD2. CDR3 length equals 16 residues. J lost 4 bases, V lost 2 bases, and 4 bases had no gene match. CDR1 and CDR2 (germline): SGHTA, FQGTGA. CDR3 residues: CASSLGGLAEYNEQFF. CDR3 coding DNA: TGTGCCAGCAGCTTAGGGGGACTAGCGGAATACAATGAGCAGTTCTTC.

V usage is TRBV10-3 and J usage is TRBJ2-5; 8 bases are a match to TRBD2. There are 12 residues in the CDR3. V trimming: 5 bases; J trimming: 4 bases; junction bases outside the gene matches: 0. CDR1 and CDR2 (germline): ENHRY, SYGVKD. DNA of the CDR3: TGTGCCATCAGTCGGGAGGGAGAGACCCAGTACTTC. Its protein product is CAISREGETQYF.

Here the CDR3 DNA reads TGCAGTGCGAAACCTACCGGGAGAGCCAAAAACATTCAGTACTTC. The encoded protein is CSAKPTGRAKNIQYF. The rearrangement links TRBV20-1 to TRBJ2-4; weak D call: TRBD2 (6 bases). The CDR3 runs 15 residues. CDR1 is DFQATT, CDR2 SNEGSKA, per germline (reference sequence). Trimming shortened V by 6 bases and J by 0 bases, and 15 bases separated the two germline ends.

This clonotype was seen many times. This chain links TRBV20-1 with TRBJ2-7; D gene unclear. The V end lost 6 bases, the J end lost 6 bases, and 12 bases lay between the germline ends. The CDR3 spans 11 residues. Germline assignment: CDR1 DFQATT and CDR2 SNEGSKA (reference sequence). The CDR3 here is CSAAPGPEQYF. DNA of the CDR3: TGCAGTGCGGCTCCCGGTCCCGAGCAGTACTTC.